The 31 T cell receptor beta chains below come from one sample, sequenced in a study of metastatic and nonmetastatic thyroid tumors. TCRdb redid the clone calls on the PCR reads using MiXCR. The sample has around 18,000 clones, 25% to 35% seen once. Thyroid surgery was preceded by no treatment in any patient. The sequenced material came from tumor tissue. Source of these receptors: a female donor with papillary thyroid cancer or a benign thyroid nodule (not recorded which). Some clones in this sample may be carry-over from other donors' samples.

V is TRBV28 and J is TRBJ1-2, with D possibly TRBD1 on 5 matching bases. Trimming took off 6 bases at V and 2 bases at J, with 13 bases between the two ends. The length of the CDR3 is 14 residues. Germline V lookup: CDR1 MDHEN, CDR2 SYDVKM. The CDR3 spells CASSIPRGNYGYTF. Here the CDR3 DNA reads TGTGCCAGCAGCATTCCCCGGGGCAACTATGGCTACACCTTC.

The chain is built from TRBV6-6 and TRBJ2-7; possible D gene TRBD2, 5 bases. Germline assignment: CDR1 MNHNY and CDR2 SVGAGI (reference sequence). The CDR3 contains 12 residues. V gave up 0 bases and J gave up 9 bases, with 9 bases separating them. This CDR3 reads CASSYSRGRQYF. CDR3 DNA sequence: TGTGCCAGCAGTTACTCGAGAGGGAGGCAGTACTTC.

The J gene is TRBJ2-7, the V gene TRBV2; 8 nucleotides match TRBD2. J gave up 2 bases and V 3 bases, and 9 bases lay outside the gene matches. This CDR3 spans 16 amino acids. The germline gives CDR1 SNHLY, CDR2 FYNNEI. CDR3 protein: CASSENESGGAYEQYV. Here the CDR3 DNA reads TGTGCCAGCAGTGAGAACGAGAGCGGGGGAGCCTACGAGCAGTACGTC.

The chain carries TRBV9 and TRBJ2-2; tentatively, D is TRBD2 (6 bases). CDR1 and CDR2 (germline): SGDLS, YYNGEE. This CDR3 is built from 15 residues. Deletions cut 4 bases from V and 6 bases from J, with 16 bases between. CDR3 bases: TGTGCCAGCAGCCCGCGCCATTGGGGGGCCGGGGAGCTGTTTTTT. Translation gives CASSPRHWGAGELFF.

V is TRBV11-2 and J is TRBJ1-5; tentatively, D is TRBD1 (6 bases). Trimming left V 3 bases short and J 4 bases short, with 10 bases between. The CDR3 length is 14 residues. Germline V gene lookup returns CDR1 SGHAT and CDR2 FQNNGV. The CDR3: CASSFGQGNQPQHF. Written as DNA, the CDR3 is TGTGCCAGCAGCTTTGGGCAGGGGAATCAGCCCCAGCATTTT.

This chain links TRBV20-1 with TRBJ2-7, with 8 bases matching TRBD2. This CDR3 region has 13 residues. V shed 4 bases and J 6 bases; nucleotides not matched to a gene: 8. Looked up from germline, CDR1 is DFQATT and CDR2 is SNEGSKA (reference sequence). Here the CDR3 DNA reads TGCAGTGCTACCCTCACTAGCGGCTGCGAGCAGTACTTC. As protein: CSATLTSGCEQYF.

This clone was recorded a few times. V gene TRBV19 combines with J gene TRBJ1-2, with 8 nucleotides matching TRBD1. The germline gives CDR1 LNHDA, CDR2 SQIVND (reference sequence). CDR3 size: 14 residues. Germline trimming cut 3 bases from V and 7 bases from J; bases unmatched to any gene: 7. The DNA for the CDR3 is TGTGCCAGTAGTATGGGACAGGAGGTTTCTGGCTACACCTTC. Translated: CASSMGQEVSGYTF.

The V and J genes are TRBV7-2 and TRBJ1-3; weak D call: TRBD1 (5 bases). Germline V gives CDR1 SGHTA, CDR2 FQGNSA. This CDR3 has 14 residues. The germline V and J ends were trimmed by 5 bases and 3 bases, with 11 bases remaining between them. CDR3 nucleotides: TGTGCCAGCAGCCCGTGGGGGAGTGGAAACACCATATATTTT. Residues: CASSPWGSGNTIYF.

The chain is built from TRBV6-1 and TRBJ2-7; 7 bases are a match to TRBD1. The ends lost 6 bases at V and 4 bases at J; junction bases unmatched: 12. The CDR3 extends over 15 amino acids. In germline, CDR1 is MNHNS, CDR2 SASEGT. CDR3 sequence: CASSRLDRVTYEQYF. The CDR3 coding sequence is TGTGCCAGCAGCCGATTAGACAGGGTCACTTACGAGCAGTACTTC.

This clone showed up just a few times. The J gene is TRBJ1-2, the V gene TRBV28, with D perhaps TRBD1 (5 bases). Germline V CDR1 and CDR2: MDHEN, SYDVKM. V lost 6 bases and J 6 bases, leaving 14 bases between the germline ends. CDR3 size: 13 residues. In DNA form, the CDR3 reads TGTGCCAGCAGATCGAGCAGGGAGGATGGCTACACCTTC. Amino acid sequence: CASRSSREDGYTF.

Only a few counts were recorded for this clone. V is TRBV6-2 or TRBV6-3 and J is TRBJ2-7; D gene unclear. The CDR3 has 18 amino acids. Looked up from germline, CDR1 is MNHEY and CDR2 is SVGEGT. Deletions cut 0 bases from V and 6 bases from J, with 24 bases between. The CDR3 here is CASSYSSRTVLLSCEQYF. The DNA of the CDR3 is TGTGCCAGCAGTTACTCGAGTAGAACAGTGCTACTTAGTTGCGAGCAGTACTTC.

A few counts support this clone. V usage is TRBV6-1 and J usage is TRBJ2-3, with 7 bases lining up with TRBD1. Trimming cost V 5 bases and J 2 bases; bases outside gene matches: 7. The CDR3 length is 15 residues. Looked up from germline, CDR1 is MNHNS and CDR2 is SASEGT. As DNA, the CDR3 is TGTGCCAGCAGTCAGCCGGGACAGCCCACAGATACGCAGTATTTT. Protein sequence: CASSQPGQPTDTQYF.

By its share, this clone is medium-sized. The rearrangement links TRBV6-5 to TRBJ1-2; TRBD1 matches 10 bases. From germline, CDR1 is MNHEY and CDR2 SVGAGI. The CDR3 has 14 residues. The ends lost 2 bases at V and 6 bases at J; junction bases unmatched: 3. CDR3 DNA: TGTGCCAGCAGTTACGGACAGGGGGTGGATGGCTACACCTTC. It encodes CASSYGQGVDGYTF.

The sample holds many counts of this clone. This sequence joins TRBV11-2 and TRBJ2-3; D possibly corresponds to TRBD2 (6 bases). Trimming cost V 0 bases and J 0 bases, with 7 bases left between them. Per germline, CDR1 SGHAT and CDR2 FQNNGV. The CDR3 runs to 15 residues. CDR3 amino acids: CASSLDGGSTDTQYF. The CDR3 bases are TGTGCCAGCAGCTTAGACGGGGGAAGCACAGATACGCAGTATTTT.

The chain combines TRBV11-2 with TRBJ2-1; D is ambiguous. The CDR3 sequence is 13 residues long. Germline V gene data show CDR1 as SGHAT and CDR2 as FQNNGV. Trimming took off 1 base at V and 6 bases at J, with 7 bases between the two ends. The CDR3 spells CASSLASLNEQFF. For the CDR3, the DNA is TGTGCCAGCAGCTTAGCCAGCCTCAATGAGCAGTTCTTC.

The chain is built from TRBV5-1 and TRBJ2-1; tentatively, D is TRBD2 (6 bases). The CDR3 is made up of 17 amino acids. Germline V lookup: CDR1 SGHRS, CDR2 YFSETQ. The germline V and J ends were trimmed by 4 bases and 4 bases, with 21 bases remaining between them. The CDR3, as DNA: TGCGCCAGCAGCCCTGGCCTAGCTGGGGGGTTTTACAATGAGCAGTTCTTC. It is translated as CASSPGLAGGFYNEQFF.

The CDR3 DNA follows: TGTGCCAGCGGGGTGGCTAGCGAGGCCCAAGAGACCCAGTACTTC. Translated: CASGVASEAQETQYF. V is TRBV2 and J is TRBJ2-5, with D possibly being TRBD2 (6 bases). CDR1 is SNHLY, CDR2 FYNNEI, per germline. V was cut by 8 bases and J by 1 base, with 17 bases left in between. The CDR3 extends over 15 amino acids.

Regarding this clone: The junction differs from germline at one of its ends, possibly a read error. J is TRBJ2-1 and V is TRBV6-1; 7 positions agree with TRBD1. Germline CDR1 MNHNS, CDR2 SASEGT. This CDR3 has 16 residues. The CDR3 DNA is TGTGCCAGCAGTCAGAGGACCGGGACAGCGTCGAATGGGCAGTTCTTC. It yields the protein CASSQRTGTASNGQFF.

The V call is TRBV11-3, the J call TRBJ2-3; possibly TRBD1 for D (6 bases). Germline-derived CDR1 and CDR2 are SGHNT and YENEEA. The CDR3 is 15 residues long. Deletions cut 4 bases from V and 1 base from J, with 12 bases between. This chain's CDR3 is CASSSRDTGTDTQYF. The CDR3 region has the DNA TGTGCCAGCAGCTCCAGGGACACCGGCACAGATACGCAGTATTTT. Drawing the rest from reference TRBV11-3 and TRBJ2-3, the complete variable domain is EAGVVQSPRYKIIEKKQPVAFWCNPISGHNTLYWYLQNLGQGPELLIRYENEEAVDDSQLPKDRFSAERLKGVDSTLKIQPAELGDSAVYLCASSSRDTGTDTQYFGPGTRLTVL.

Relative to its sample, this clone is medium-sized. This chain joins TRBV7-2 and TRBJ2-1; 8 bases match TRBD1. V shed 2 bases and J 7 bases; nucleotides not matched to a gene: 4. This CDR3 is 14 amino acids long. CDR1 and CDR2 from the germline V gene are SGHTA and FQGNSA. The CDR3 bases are TGTGCCAGCAGCTTACAGGGGGCGCGTAATGAGCAGTTCTTC. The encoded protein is CASSLQGARNEQFF.

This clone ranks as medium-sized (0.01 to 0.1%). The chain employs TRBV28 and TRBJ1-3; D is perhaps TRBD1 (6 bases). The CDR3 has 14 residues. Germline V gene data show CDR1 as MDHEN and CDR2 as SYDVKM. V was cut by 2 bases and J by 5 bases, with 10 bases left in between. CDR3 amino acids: CASSLRGSRNTIYF. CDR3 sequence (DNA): TGTGCCAGCAGTTTAAGGGGGAGTCGAAACACCATATATTTT.

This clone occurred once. As DNA, the CDR3 is TGCAGTGCTAGACGGACTAGCGGGAGCTACGAGCAGTACTTC. Its protein product is CSARRTSGSYEQYF. The chain combines TRBV20-1 with TRBJ2-7, with 13 bases identical to TRBD2. V lost 2 bases, J lost 3 bases, and 1 base stayed unmatched. Per the germline V gene, CDR1 is DFQATT and CDR2 is SNEGSKA (reference sequence). The length of the CDR3 is 14 residues.

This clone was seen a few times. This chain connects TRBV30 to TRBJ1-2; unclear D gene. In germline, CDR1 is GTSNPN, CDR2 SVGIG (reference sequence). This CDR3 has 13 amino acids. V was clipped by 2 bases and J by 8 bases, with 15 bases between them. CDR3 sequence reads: CAWSSGYPLGYTF. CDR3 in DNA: TGTGCCTGGAGTTCCGGGTACCCGTTGGGCTACACCTTC.

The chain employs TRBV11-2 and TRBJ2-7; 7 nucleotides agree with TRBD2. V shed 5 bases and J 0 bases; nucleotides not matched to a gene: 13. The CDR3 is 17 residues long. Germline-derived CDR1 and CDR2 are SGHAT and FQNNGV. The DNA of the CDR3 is TGTGCCAGCAGCCTTTCCGGGCTAGCGGCGCCCTCCTACGAGCAGTACTTC. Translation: CASSLSGLAAPSYEQYF.

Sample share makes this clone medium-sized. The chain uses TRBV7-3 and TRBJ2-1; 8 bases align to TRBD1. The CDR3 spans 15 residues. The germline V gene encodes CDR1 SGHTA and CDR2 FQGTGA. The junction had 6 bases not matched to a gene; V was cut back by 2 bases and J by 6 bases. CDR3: CASSLDRGGFNEQFF. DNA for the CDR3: TGTGCCAGCAGCTTAGACAGGGGAGGATTCAATGAGCAGTTCTTC. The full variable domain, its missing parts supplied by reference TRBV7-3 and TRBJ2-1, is GAGVSQTPSNKVTEKGKYVELRCDPISGHTALYWYRQSLGQGPEFLIYFQGTGAADDSGLPNDRFFAVRPEGSVSTLKIQRTERGDSAVYLCASSLDRGGFNEQFFGPGTRLTVL.

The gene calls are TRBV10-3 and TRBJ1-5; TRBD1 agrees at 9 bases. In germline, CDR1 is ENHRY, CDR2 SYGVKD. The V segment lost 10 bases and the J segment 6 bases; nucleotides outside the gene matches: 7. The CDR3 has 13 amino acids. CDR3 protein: CATNTGGSQPQHF. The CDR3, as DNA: TGTGCCACCAATACAGGGGGCAGTCAGCCCCAGCATTTT.

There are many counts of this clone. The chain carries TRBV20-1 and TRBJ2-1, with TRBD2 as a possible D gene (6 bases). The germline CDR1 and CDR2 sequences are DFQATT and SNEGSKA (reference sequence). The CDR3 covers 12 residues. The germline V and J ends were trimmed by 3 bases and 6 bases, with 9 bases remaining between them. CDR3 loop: CSARGTSNEQFF. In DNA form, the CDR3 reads TGCAGTGCTAGGGGGACTTCCAATGAGCAGTTCTTC.

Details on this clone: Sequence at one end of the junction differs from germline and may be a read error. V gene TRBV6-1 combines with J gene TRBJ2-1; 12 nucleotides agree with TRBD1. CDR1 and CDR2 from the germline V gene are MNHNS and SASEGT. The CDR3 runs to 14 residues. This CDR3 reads CTSSPGTGGGEQFF. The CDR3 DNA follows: TGTACCAGCAGCCCGGGGACAGGGGGCGGCGAGCAGTTCTTC.

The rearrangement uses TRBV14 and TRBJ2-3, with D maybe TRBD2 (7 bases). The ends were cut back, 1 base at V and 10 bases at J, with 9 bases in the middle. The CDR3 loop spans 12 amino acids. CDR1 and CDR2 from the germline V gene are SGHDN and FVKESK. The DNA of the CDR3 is TGTGCCAGCAGCCAAGCGGGGGGCGCGCAGTATTTT. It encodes CASSQAGGAQYF.

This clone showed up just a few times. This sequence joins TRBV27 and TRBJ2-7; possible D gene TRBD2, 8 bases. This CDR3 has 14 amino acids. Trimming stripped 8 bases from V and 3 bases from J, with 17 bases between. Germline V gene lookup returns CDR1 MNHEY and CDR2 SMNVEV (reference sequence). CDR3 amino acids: CASRGGTVGYEQYF. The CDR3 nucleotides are TGTGCCAGCCGCGGGGGGACAGTGGGCTACGAGCAGTACTTC.

The CDR3 loop is CTVGQGILGDGYTF. The CDR3 region has the DNA TGTACCGTGGGACAGGGCATCCTAGGGGACGGCTACACCTTC. This chain joins TRBV30 and TRBJ1-2; 9 bases map to TRBD1. The germline V gene has CDR1 GTSNPN and CDR2 SVGIG (reference sequence). The CDR3 runs 14 residues.